Below are 17 T cell receptor beta chains sequenced from a single sample in a study of molecular identifiers for immune sequencing clone quantification. A single record per CDR3 protein comes from TCRdb applying MiXCR to the PCR reads. The table lists 60,000 to 70,000 distinct CDR3 sequences, less than 20% of them singletons. What was sequenced was naive CD8+ T cells from blood, with Jurkat cell RNA spiked in. Subset described: FACS-sorted CD8+CD4-CCR7+CD45RA+ naive T cells. These receptors all stem from a human donor in good health. Some libraries in this study had Jurkat cell RNA spiked in.

In this sample, this clonotype turned up many times. The CDR3 sequence: CASTWGEGPYEQYF. The CDR3 DNA is TGTGCCAGCACGTGGGGGGAGGGCCCTTACGAGCAGTACTTC. The chain couples TRBV2 to TRBJ2-7, with TRBD2 matching over 7 bases. Germline values: CDR1 SNHLY, CDR2 FYNNEI. This CDR3 has 14 residues. Losses at the gene ends were 7 bases for V and 4 bases for J; bases not matched to a gene: 10.

With respect to this clonotype: The CDR3 end shows no conserved phenylalanine or tryptophan, and so a read error is likely. This chain uses TRBV7-9 with TRBJ1-1; 8 bases map to TRBD1. The CDR3 has 14 residues. V shed 6 bases, J shed 4 bases, and the junction held 7 bases outside the gene matches. CDR1 is SEHNR and CDR2 is FQNEAQ in the germline V gene (reference sequence). CDR3 sequence: CASRRRTGSTEAFL. CDR3 DNA sequence: TGTGCCAGCAGAAGAAGGACAGGGAGCACTGAAGCTTTCCTT.

This clonotype was seen repeatedly, ten times or more. This chain uses TRBV5-4 with TRBJ2-3; maybe TRBD2 (5 bases). The germline V gene encodes CDR1 SGHNT and CDR2 YYREEE (reference sequence). The CDR3 loop spans 15 amino acids. Trimming removed 1 base at V and 0 bases at J, with 9 bases between. CDR3 nucleotides: TGTGCCAGCAGCTTGTTAGCGAGTAGCACAGATACGCAGTATTTT. As protein: CASSLLASSTDTQYF.

This clonotype appeared many times. The V call is TRBV12-3 or TRBV12-4, the J call TRBJ1-5; D uncertain. The V end lost 7 bases, the J end lost 4 bases, and 14 bases lay between the germline ends. This CDR3 is built from 14 residues. The CDR3 coding sequence is TGTGCCAGCACTCATAGTGCGGGGAATCAGCCCCAGCATTTT. The encoded protein is CASTHSAGNQPQHF.

This CDR3 is CASRGAAYEQYF. Written as DNA, the CDR3 is TGTGCCAGTAGGGGGGCCGCCTACGAGCAGTACTTC. The chain recombines TRBV19 with TRBJ2-7; perhaps TRBD1 as D (6 bases). The CDR3 sequence is 12 residues long. Trimming pared 6 bases from V and 2 bases from J, leaving 8 bases between. Germline V gives CDR1 LNHDA, CDR2 SQIVND (reference sequence).

At least ten counts were recorded for this clonotype. This chain uses TRBV6-5 with TRBJ2-7; TRBD1 aligns across 7 bases. This CDR3 is 16 amino acids long. V shed 10 bases and J 0 bases; nucleotides not matched to a gene: 15. CDR1 and CDR2 (germline): MNHEY, SVGAGI. The DNA of the CDR3 is TGTGCCACCCTCCCTTCACCGGACAGGTCCTCCTACGAGCAGTACTTC. It yields the protein CATLPSPDRSSYEQYF.

This clonotype showed up many times. This chain connects TRBV10-3 to TRBJ2-7, with D unresolved. The CDR3 extends over 13 amino acids. With 8 bases removed from V and 0 bases from J, the gap between germline ends came to 11 bases. CDR1 and CDR2 (germline): ENHRY, SYGVKD. This CDR3 reads CAIRPANSYEQYF. The CDR3 nucleotides are TGTGCCATCCGACCGGCTAACTCCTACGAGCAGTACTTC.

This chain links TRBV27 with TRBJ2-3; 14 bases align to TRBD2. Trimming removed 7 bases from V and 2 bases from J; junction bases left unmatched: 8. This CDR3 has 17 amino acids. In germline, CDR1 is MNHEY, CDR2 SMNVEV (reference sequence). DNA of the CDR3: TGTGCCAGCACCCGTCGGGGACTAGCGGGGGACACAGATACGCAGTATTTT. Protein sequence: CASTRRGLAGDTDTQYF.

The chain couples TRBV7-9 to TRBJ2-1; D not certain. This CDR3 comprises 12 residues. Looked up from germline, CDR1 is SEHNR and CDR2 is FQNEAQ (reference sequence). Trimming stripped 4 bases from V and 3 bases from J, with 4 bases between. In DNA, the CDR3 is TGTGCCAGCAGCTCGGGCTACAATGAGCAGTTCTTC. Its translation: CASSSGYNEQFF.

The J gene is TRBJ2-1, the V gene TRBV5-1; D is possibly TRBD1 or TRBD2 (5 bases each). CDR3 size: 14 residues. Germline V gene lookup returns CDR1 SGHRS and CDR2 YFSETQ. Trimming took 2 bases from V and 8 from J, leaving 14 bases between them. The CDR3 spells CASSFVGRADEQFF. CDR3 DNA: TGCGCCAGCAGCTTTGTGGGACGTGCCGATGAGCAGTTCTTC.

In this sample, this clonotype turned up a few times. The J gene is TRBJ2-1, the V gene TRBV20-1, with D perhaps matching TRBD2 (6 bases). Germline-derived CDR1 and CDR2 are DFQATT and SNEGSKA (reference sequence). V lost 1 base and J 10 bases, leaving 8 bases between the germline ends. This CDR3 spans 11 amino acids. CDR3 residues: CSARGGAEQFF. The CDR3 nucleotides read TGCAGTGCTAGAGGCGGGGCCGAGCAGTTCTTC.

In this sample, this clonotype turned up many times. The J gene is TRBJ1-1, the V gene TRBV4-1; D unresolved. The CDR3 covers 13 residues. Germline-derived CDR1 and CDR2 are MGHRA and YSYEKL. Trimming stripped 0 bases from V and 1 base from J, with 3 bases between. CDR3 bases: TGCGCCAGCAGCCAAGAGAAGAACACTGAAGCTTTCTTT. It specifies CASSQEKNTEAFF.

This clonotype came up a few times. The chain combines TRBV2 with TRBJ1-1, with TRBD1 as a possible D gene (5 bases). V was cut by 11 bases and J by 3 bases, with 13 bases left in between. The germline V gene has CDR1 SNHLY and CDR2 FYNNEI. CDR3 length: 12 amino acids. CDR3 sequence (DNA): TGTGCCGGACCCTGGGGGGACACTGAAGCTTTCTTT. This codes for CAGPWGDTEAFF.

Note on this clonotype: Since a much larger clone is just one base distant, this may be a read error. This CDR3 fails to terminate in the conserved phenylalanine or tryptophan, so it likely reflects a read error. J is TRBJ1-5 and V is TRBV12-5; weak D call: TRBD1 (6 bases). V lost 6 bases to trimming and J lost 2 bases, with 14 bases between them. The CDR3 loop spans 15 amino acids. The germline V gene encodes CDR1 LGHNT and CDR2 FRNRAP. The CDR3 loop reads CASGLSGARNQPQHL. The CDR3, as DNA: TGTGCTAGTGGATTGTCAGGGGCCCGCAATCAGCCCCAGCATCTT.

Concerning this clonotype itself: A read error may be the cause here, since a much bigger clone is one base away. The chain carries TRBV4-1 and TRBJ1-5; a weak D match, TRBD1 (6 bases). This CDR3 spans 15 amino acids. Trimming cost V 0 bases and J 9 bases, with 15 bases left between them. The germline gives CDR1 MGHRA, CDR2 YSYEKL. CDR3 in amino acids: CASSQESTWGRPQHF. CDR3 coding DNA: TGCGCCAGCAGCCAAGAATCCACTTGGGGGCGGCCCCAGCATTTT.

This clonotype was detected many times. The rearrangement uses TRBV7-7 and TRBJ1-4; D remains ambiguous. Looked up from germline, CDR1 is SSHAT and CDR2 is FNYEAQ (reference sequence). The CDR3 has 18 amino acids. The V end was cut by 1 base, the J end by 1 base, with 16 bases between. The CDR3 sequence is CASSLVSGHEKTNEKLFF. DNA of the CDR3: TGTGCCAGCAGCTTAGTTTCGGGCCATGAAAAAACTAATGAAAAACTGTTTTTT.

This clonotype turned up a few times. The CDR3 bases are TGTGCCAGTAGCCACCTCCTAGCGGGAGGTTGGTTCTTC. It translates to CASSHLLAGGWFF. The V and J genes are TRBV19 and TRBJ2-1, with TRBD2 identical over 11 bases. V was pared by 6 bases and J by 15 bases, with 10 bases of the junction left unmatched. CDR1 LNHDA and CDR2 SQIVND come from the germline V gene (reference sequence). The CDR3 consists of 13 residues.